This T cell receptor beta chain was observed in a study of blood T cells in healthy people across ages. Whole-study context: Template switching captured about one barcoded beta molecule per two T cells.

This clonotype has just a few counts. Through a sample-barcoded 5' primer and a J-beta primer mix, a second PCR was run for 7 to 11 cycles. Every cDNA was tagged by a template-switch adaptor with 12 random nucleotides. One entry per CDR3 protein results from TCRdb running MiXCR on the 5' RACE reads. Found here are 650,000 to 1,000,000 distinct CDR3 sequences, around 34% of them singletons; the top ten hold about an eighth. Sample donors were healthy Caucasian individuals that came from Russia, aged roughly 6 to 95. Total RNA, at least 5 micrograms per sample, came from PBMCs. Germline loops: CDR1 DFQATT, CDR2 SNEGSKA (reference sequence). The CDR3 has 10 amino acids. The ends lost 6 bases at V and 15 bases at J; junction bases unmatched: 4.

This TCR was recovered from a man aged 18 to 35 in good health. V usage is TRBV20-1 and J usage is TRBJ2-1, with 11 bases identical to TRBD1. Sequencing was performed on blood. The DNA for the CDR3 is TGCAGTGCGGGGACAGGGGGATTGTTCTTC. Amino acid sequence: CSAGTGGLFF.